Listed here is a single T cell receptor (beta chain). Original handling: Amplifying reference gene primers gave estimates of nucleated cell counts. Assay: immunoSEQ multiplex PCR; the TCRdb copy retains only in-frame clones and omits some. V and J calls and clone size come straight from that table; D and trimming were deduced from the DNA. The sample holds 76,000 or so clones, over 75% seen once. CDR3 length equals 16 residues. V was clipped by 0 bases and J by 6 bases; unmatched bases: 8. The V gene's germline CDR1 is MDHEN and CDR2 SYDVKM. This record comes from a study of blood T cell repertoires in COVID-19.

What was sequenced was peripheral blood. The rearrangement uses TRBV28 and TRBJ2-1, with 7 bases identical to TRBD2. This sequence was found in a man aged 45 to 65 with acute or convalescent COVID-19. The CDR3, as DNA: TGTGCCAGCAGTTTATGGTCGGGAGGAGTTTCCAATGAGCAGTTCTTC. This sequence encodes CASSLWSGGVSNEQFF.